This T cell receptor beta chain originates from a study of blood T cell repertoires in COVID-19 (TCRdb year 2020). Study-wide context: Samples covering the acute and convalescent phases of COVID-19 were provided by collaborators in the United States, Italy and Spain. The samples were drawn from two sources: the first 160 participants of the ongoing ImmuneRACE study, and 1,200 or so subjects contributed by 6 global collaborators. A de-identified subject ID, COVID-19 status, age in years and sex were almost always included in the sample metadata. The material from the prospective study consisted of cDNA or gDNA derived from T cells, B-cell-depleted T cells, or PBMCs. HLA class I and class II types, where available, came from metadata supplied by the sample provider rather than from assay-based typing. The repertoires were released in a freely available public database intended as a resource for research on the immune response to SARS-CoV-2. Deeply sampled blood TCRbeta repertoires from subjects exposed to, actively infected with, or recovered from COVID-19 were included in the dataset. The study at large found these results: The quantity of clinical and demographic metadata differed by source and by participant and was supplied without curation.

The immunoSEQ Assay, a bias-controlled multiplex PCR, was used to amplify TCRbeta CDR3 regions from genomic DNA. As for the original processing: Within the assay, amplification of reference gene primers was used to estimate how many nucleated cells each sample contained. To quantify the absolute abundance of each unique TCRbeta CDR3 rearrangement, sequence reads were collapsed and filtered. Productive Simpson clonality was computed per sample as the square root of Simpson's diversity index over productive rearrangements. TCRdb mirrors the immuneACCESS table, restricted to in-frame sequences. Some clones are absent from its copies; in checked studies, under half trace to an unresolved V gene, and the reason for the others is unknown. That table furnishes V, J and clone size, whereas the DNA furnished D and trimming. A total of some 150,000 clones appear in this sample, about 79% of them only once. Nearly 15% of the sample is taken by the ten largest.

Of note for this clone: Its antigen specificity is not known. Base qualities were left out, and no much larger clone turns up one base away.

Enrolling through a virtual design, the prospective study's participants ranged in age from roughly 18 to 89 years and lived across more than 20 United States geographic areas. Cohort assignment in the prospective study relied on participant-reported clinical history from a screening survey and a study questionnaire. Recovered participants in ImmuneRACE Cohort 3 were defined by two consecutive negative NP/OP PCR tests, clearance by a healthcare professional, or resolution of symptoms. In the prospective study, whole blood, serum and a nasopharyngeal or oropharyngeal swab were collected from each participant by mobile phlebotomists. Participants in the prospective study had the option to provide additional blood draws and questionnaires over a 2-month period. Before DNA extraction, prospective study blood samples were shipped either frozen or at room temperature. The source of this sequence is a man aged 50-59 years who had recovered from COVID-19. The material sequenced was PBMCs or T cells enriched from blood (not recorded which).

Read as DNA, the sequence is TGTGCCAGCTCACCAGAGGACAGCTCCTACGAGCAGTACTTC. Translated, this gives CASSPEDSSYEQYF. In this chain, TRBV18 is recombined with TRBJ2-7; the best D guess is TRBD1, with 6 bases matching. Trimming costs V 2 bases and J 0 bases, and their ends lie 8 bases apart. From the germline V gene, CDR1 is KGHSH and CDR2 is LQKENI. The CDR3 runs 14 amino acids, cysteine and phenylalanine included. Here the CDR3 DNA is all that survives: 42 bases in frame from base 1.